A single sample gave rise to the 25 T cell receptor beta chains below, sequenced in a study of T-cell memory formation after mild COVID-19. TCRdb used MiXCR to reprocess the 5' RACE reads, holding one entry per CDR3 protein. The table shows roughly 240,000 distinct CDR3 sequences, with approximately 15% occurring only once. Sequenced: PBMCs or a T cell subset sorted from them (not recorded which). These receptors were collected from an adult woman who had mild COVID-19 (a few samples of this study predate the infection). Cell type and time point are not known.

The rearrangement links TRBV5-1 to TRBJ2-3; D uncertain. The CDR3 extends over 12 amino acids. The germline V gene encodes CDR1 SGHRS and CDR2 YFSETQ. Trimming pared 0 bases from V and 6 bases from J, leaving 5 bases between. CDR3 loop: CASSLEYDTQYF. DNA of the CDR3: TGCGCCAGCAGCTTGGAGTATGATACGCAGTATTTT. The full variable domain, with the rest looked up from reference TRBV5-1 and TRBJ2-3, is KAGVTQTPRYLIKTRGQQVTLSCSPISGHRSVSWYQQTPGQGLQFLFEYFSETQRNKGNFPGRFSGRQFSNSRSEMNVSTLELGDSALYLCASSLEYDTQYFGPGTRLTVL.

V and J are TRBV19 and TRBJ2-1; D is undetermined. This CDR3 spans 13 amino acids. V dropped 3 bases and J dropped 6 bases, with 9 bases sitting between them. The germline V gene encodes CDR1 LNHDA and CDR2 SQIVND (reference sequence). The CDR3 loop is CASSISPRNEQFF. The CDR3 DNA sequence: TGTGCCAGTAGTATCTCCCCCCGCAATGAGCAGTTCTTC.

This chain joins TRBV4-2 and TRBJ2-2; D not resolved. V was pared by 4 bases and J by 5 bases, with 11 bases between. Germline loops: CDR1 LGHNA, CDR2 YNFKEQ. The CDR3 extends over 14 amino acids. This chain's CDR3 is CASSLDQNTGELFF. CDR3 sequence (DNA): TGTGCCAGCAGCCTTGATCAAAATACCGGGGAGCTGTTTTTT.

Written as DNA, the CDR3 is TGCGCCAGCAGCCAAGATCGAACGGTGGCGCCCCAGCATTTT. It specifies CASSQDRTVAPQHF. The chain carries TRBV4-1 and TRBJ1-5; D unclear. The CDR3 spans 14 residues. Looked up from germline, CDR1 is MGHRA and CDR2 is YSYEKL. Trimming took off 0 bases at V and 9 bases at J, with 12 bases between the two ends.

The chain joins TRBV20-1 to TRBJ1-5; 8 bases are a match to TRBD1. The CDR3 totals 19 residues. Germline assignment: CDR1 DFQATT and CDR2 SNEGSKA (reference sequence). Trimming cost V 1 base and J 6 bases; bases outside gene matches: 20. This CDR3 is CSARGSGEQGVATVQPQHF. CDR3 coding DNA: TGCAGTGCTAGAGGGAGTGGGGAACAGGGGGTGGCCACTGTTCAGCCCCAGCATTTT.

This clonotype was seen at least ten times. This chain uses TRBV4-2 with TRBJ1-5, with D possibly TRBD1 on 5 matching bases. The CDR3 contains 13 residues. V shed 0 bases and J shed 6 bases, with 6 bases lying between them. CDR1 and CDR2 (germline): LGHNA, YNFKEQ. CDR3 coding DNA: TGTGCCAGCAGCCAAGACGGGGGTCAGCCCCAGCATTTT. This sequence encodes CASSQDGGQPQHF.

The chain combines TRBV15 with TRBJ2-4; D remains ambiguous. The CDR3 runs 14 residues. Trimming removed 0 bases from V and 8 bases from J, with 11 bases in between. Germline CDR1 and CDR2: LNHNV and YYDKDF (reference sequence). The DNA for the CDR3 is TGTGCCACCAGCAGAGATCGTTCAGGCGACATTCAGTACTTC. As protein: CATSRDRSGDIQYF.

This clonotype has only a few counts. The chain links TRBV5-5 to TRBJ2-3, with 7 bases lining up with TRBD1. V gave up 6 bases and J gave up 5 bases; unmatched junction bases: 0. This CDR3 region has 11 residues. Germline V CDR1 and CDR2: SGHKS, YYEKEE (reference sequence). CDR3 nucleotides: TGTGCCAGCAACAGGGGAGATACGCAGTATTTT. Its translation: CASNRGDTQYF.

The chain uses TRBV28 and TRBJ1-1; possible D gene TRBD1, 6 bases. Germline-derived CDR1 and CDR2 are MDHEN and SYDVKM. CDR3 length: 12 residues. Deletions cut 3 bases from V and 10 bases from J, with 12 bases between. The DNA for the CDR3 is TGTGCCAGCAGTTTGCCGAGGGGGGTAGCTTTCTTT. Amino acid sequence: CASSLPRGVAFF.

This clonotype was observed a few times. CDR3: CASSHRLGGYTF. The CDR3 DNA is TGTGCCAGCAGTCACCGTCTCGGCGGCTACACCTTC. The genes are TRBV12-3 or TRBV12-4 and TRBJ1-2, with no clear D. Deletions cut 5 bases from V and 8 bases from J, with 12 bases between. The CDR3 is made up of 12 amino acids.

This chain joins TRBV27 and TRBJ1-2; maybe TRBD1 (5 bases). CDR1 MNHEY and CDR2 SMNVEV come from the germline V gene (reference sequence). Trimming took off 2 bases at V and 7 bases at J, with 8 bases between the two ends. The CDR3 contains 12 residues. Here the CDR3 DNA reads TGTGCCAGCAGTTTACGGGGGTTTGGCTACACCTTC. As protein: CASSLRGFGYTF.

This clonotype was detected ten times or more. The J gene is TRBJ1-2, the V gene TRBV7-9; D may be TRBD1 (5 bases). The CDR3 runs 12 residues. V lost 4 bases and J lost 8, with 11 bases in between. Germline V gives CDR1 SEHNR, CDR2 FQNEAQ (reference sequence). The CDR3 DNA reads TGTGCCAGCAGCTCGGGGACGCGAGGCTACACCTTC. Translated: CASSSGTRGYTF.

Ten or more counts support this clonotype. This chain joins TRBV10-3 and TRBJ2-1, with D possibly TRBD2 on 6 matching bases. The germline V gene has CDR1 ENHRY and CDR2 SYGVKD. V lost 3 bases and J lost 9, with 18 bases in between. The CDR3 sequence is 15 residues long. The CDR3 DNA reads as TGTGCCATCAGTGACTTCCGCATCGGGAGTAGTGAGCAGTTCTTC. It encodes CAISDFRIGSSEQFF.

V usage is TRBV7-2 and J usage is TRBJ2-3; no reliable D call. The CDR3 has 16 amino acids. The V gene lost 5 bases and the J gene lost 0 bases, with 15 bases spanning the gap. Germline assignment: CDR1 SGHTA and CDR2 FQGNSA. For the CDR3, the DNA is TGTGCCAGCAGCCCAAGACGCCTAACTAGCACAGATACGCAGTATTTT. As protein: CASSPRRLTSTDTQYF. Looking up the rest from reference TRBV7-2 and TRBJ2-3 gives the full variable domain: GAGVSQSPSNKVTEKGKDVELRCDPISGHTALYWYRQSLGQGLEFLIYFQGNSAPDKSGLPSDRFSAERTGGSVSTLTIQRTQQEDSAVYLCASSPRRLTSTDTQYFGPGTRLTVL.

The chain is built from TRBV9 and TRBJ2-7; TRBD1 might be the D (6 bases). The CDR3 totals 13 residues. CDR1 SGDLS and CDR2 YYNGEE come from the germline V gene. V gave up 0 bases and J gave up 6 bases, with 10 bases separating them. The CDR3 loop is CASSVAGTSEQYF. The CDR3 DNA is TGTGCCAGCAGCGTAGCCGGGACAAGCGAGCAGTACTTC.

This clonotype has ten or more counts. CDR3 in amino acids: CASSLQGAGANVLTF. The CDR3 bases are TGTGCCAGCAGCCTACAGGGGGCCGGGGCCAACGTCCTGACTTTC. This chain connects TRBV9 to TRBJ2-6, with TRBD1 matching 9 bases. Germline trimming cut 4 bases from V and 4 bases from J; bases unmatched to any gene: 3. Per germline, CDR1 SGDLS and CDR2 YYNGEE. CDR3 length: 15 residues.

A few counts support this clonotype. The J gene is TRBJ2-7, the V gene TRBV11-1; D is ambiguous. V was shortened by 1 base and J by 6 bases, with 13 bases between the two germline ends. The CDR3 has 14 residues. From germline, CDR1 is SGHAT and CDR2 FQDESV (reference sequence). This chain's CDR3 is CASSLDPLGFEQYF. CDR3 nucleotide sequence: TGTGCCAGCAGCTTAGACCCCCTGGGTTTCGAGCAGTACTTC.

A few counts support this clonotype. The chain recombines TRBV5-1 with TRBJ2-1, with no clear D. The germline gives CDR1 SGHRS, CDR2 YFSETQ. The CDR3 contains 15 residues. V dropped 2 bases and J dropped 4 bases, with 13 bases sitting between them. This CDR3 is CASSLKADIYNEQFF. In DNA form, the CDR3 reads TGCGCCAGCAGCTTAAAGGCAGACATTTACAATGAGCAGTTCTTC.

This clonotype was seen only a few times. The gene calls are TRBV29-1 and TRBJ2-5; D unresolved. CDR1 is SQVTM, CDR2 ANQGSEA, per germline. This CDR3 is 10 amino acids long. The V and J ends lost 8 bases and 5 bases respectively, with 9 bases between them. The CDR3 spells CSSSSETQYF. DNA of the CDR3: TGCAGCTCTTCGTCGGAGACCCAGTACTTC.

The genes are TRBV30 and TRBJ2-3; 10 bases are a match to TRBD2. Germline values: CDR1 GTSNPN, CDR2 SVGIG (reference sequence). This CDR3 is 15 amino acids long. The ends lost 1 base at V and 6 bases at J; junction bases unmatched: 7. The CDR3 sequence is CAWSDLAGAIDTQYF. The CDR3 nucleotides read TGTGCCTGGAGTGATCTAGCGGGAGCAATCGATACGCAGTATTTT.

This clonotype has a handful of counts. The CDR3 nucleotides read TGCGCCAGCGGAGACAGGGACACTGAAGCTTTCTTT. Amino acid sequence: CASGDRDTEAFF. V is TRBV5-1 and J is TRBJ1-1; 7 positions agree with TRBD1. The germline V gene has CDR1 SGHRS and CDR2 YFSETQ. The CDR3 spans 12 residues. J gave up 3 bases and V 7 bases, and 3 bases lay outside the gene matches.

This clonotype was seen only a few times. The chain combines TRBV12-3 or TRBV12-4 with TRBJ1-4; the D is unclear. This CDR3 comprises 13 residues. V lost 4 bases and J lost 8, with 11 bases in between. CDR3 region: CASSYRGWEKLFF. The CDR3 bases are TGTGCCAGCAGTTATCGGGGTTGGGAAAAACTGTTTTTT.

In its sample, this clonotype was seen a few times. V usage is TRBV24-1 and J usage is TRBJ2-7; the D gene is possibly TRBD1 (6 bases). V was pared by 4 bases and J by 7 bases, with 19 bases between. This CDR3 region has 15 residues. Germline loops: CDR1 KGHDR, CDR2 SFDVKD. The CDR3: CATSDPTGRPGEQYF. CDR3 coding DNA: TGTGCCACCAGTGACCCCACAGGGCGTCCCGGGGAGCAGTACTTC.

This clonotype showed up just a few times. The chain uses TRBV5-4 and TRBJ2-3; D is possibly TRBD1 (6 bases). Germline CDR1 and CDR2: SGHNT and YYREEE (reference sequence). The length of the CDR3 is 16 residues. Deletions cut 0 bases from V and 1 base from J, with 12 bases between. The CDR3 bases are TGTGCCAGCAGCTTGGGTGTGGGGGCCGGCACAGATACGCAGTATTTT. This sequence encodes CASSLGVGAGTDTQYF.

The chain uses TRBV7-2 and TRBJ2-3; no reliable D call. V lost 3 bases, J lost 4 bases, and 8 bases lay in between. The germline V gene has CDR1 SGHTA and CDR2 FQGNSA. This CDR3 is 13 amino acids long. The CDR3 protein is CASSFFQADTQYF. CDR3 nucleotide sequence: TGTGCCAGCAGCTTTTTCCAGGCAGATACGCAGTATTTT.